The 24 T cell receptor beta chains below were found in one sample sequenced in a study of shared clonotypes between healthy human individuals. Some clones are missing from TCRdb's copy, which holds only in-frame ones; the method was immunoSEQ multiplex PCR. This table has over 2 million clones, 90% to 95% appearing once. The sequenced material came from naive CD4+ T cells sorted from blood. This sample's subset: CD45RA+ positively selected. The source is a man between 18 and 35 years old in good health.

A single count supports this clone. The V gene is TRBV5-1, the J gene TRBJ1-1; weak D call: TRBD1 (6 bases). The V and J ends lost 7 bases and 0 bases respectively, with 13 bases between them. This CDR3 spans 14 amino acids. CDR1 and CDR2 from the germline V gene are SGHRS and YFSETQ. CDR3 sequence reads: CASARTAMNTEAFF. CDR3 nucleotides: TGCGCCAGCGCAAGGACAGCTATGAACACTGAAGCTTTCTTT.

This clone was recorded only once. The gene calls are TRBV10-3 and TRBJ2-2; TRBD2 might be the D (7 bases). The CDR3 runs 14 residues. Germline CDR1 reads ENHRY; CDR2 reads SYGVKD. Trimming pared 8 bases from V and 0 bases from J, leaving 10 bases between. CDR3 nucleotide sequence: TGTGCCATCCGAGGGGGGGCGAACACCGGGGAGCTGTTTTTT. It is translated as CAIRGGANTGELFF.

As to this clone: This CDR3 is also generated by other DNA sequences in the sample. J is TRBJ2-2 and V is TRBV5-6; D possibly corresponds to TRBD1 (5 bases). The V gene lost 1 base and the J gene lost 2 bases, with 6 bases spanning the gap. The germline V gene has CDR1 SGHDT and CDR2 YYEEEE. The CDR3 has 14 amino acids. The CDR3 reads CASSLRGNTGELFF. In nucleotides, the CDR3 is TGTGCCAGCAGCTTGAGGGGTAACACCGGGGAGCTGTTTTTT.

The chain joins TRBV29-1 to TRBJ2-1; 7 bases are a match to TRBD2. Per germline, CDR1 SQVTM and CDR2 ANQGSEA. The CDR3 is 14 amino acids. Trimming removed 0 bases from V and 8 bases from J; junction bases left unmatched: 7. This CDR3 is CSVEDPSRGDEQFF. The CDR3 DNA sequence: TGCAGCGTTGAAGATCCTAGCCGGGGGGATGAGCAGTTCTTC.

J is TRBJ2-7 and V is TRBV30; 7 positions match TRBD1. The CDR3 runs to 15 residues. The V gene end was trimmed by 2 bases and the J gene end by 6 bases; junction bases not matched to a gene: 13. Per germline, CDR1 GTSNPN and CDR2 SVGIG (reference sequence). CDR3 in amino acids: CAWSSDRVLIGEQYF. CDR3 bases: TGTGCCTGGAGTAGCGACAGGGTCTTAATTGGCGAGCAGTACTTC.

V is TRBV7-2 and J is TRBJ2-7, with D tentatively TRBD1 (6 bases). CDR1 and CDR2 (germline): SGHTA, FQGNSA. CDR3 size: 16 residues. Trimming took 4 bases from V and 4 from J, leaving 20 bases between them. The DNA of the CDR3 is TGTGCCAGCAGCTCCCAGGCCGGGCAGGGGTTTTACGAGCAGTACTTC. Protein product: CASSSQAGQGFYEQYF.

For this clone: The same CDR3 can be traced to other DNA sequences in this sample. The V gene is TRBV9, the J gene TRBJ2-3, with D maybe TRBD1 (6 bases). Trimming stripped 2 bases from V and 0 bases from J, with 7 bases between. This CDR3 is built from 14 residues. CDR1 and CDR2 (germline): SGDLS, YYNGEE. CDR3 sequence reads: CASSVTGSTDTQYF. The CDR3 nucleotides read TGTGCCAGCAGCGTGACAGGTAGCACAGATACGCAGTATTTT.

Comment on this clone: Other DNA sequences of this sample code for an identical CDR3. The gene calls are TRBV28 and TRBJ2-7, with TRBD1 matching 7 bases. The germline V gene has CDR1 MDHEN and CDR2 SYDVKM. J gave up 2 bases and V 2 bases, and 3 bases lay outside the gene matches. The CDR3 runs to 14 residues. The CDR3 protein is CASSLVQGPYEQYF. In DNA form, the CDR3 reads TGTGCCAGCAGTTTAGTACAGGGGCCCTACGAGCAGTACTTC.

CDR3 nucleotides: TGCGCCAGCAGCTTGGGAGACGGGCCTAGGACCGGGGAGCTGTTTTTT. This translates into CASSLGDGPRTGELFF. This sequence joins TRBV5-1 and TRBJ2-2, with D uncertain. The V end lost 0 bases, the J end lost 5 bases, and 14 bases lay between the germline ends. This CDR3 spans 16 amino acids. Germline V gives CDR1 SGHRS, CDR2 YFSETQ. The full variable domain, in which reference TRBV5-1 and TRBJ2-2 provide the parts outside the CDR3, is KAGVTQTPRYLIKTRGQQVTLSCSPISGHRSVSWYQQTPGQGLQFLFEYFSETQRNKGNFPGRFSGRQFSNSRSEMNVSTLELGDSALYLCASSLGDGPRTGELFFGEGSRLTVL.

The chain has TRBV4-1 and TRBJ1-6; D possibly corresponds to TRBD1 (6 bases). The germline V and J ends were trimmed by 0 bases and 6 bases, with 12 bases remaining between them. Germline V gene data show CDR1 as MGHRA and CDR2 as YSYEKL. This CDR3 comprises 16 residues. CDR3 region: CASSQEGRGFNSPLHF. The CDR3 nucleotides read TGCGCCAGCAGCCAAGAAGGCAGGGGATTTAATTCACCCCTCCACTTT.

This chain uses TRBV9 with TRBJ2-5; 8 bases are a match to TRBD2. CDR1 is SGDLS, CDR2 YYNGEE, per germline. The J segment lost 7 bases and the V segment lost 0 bases, leaving 11 bases of the junction unmatched. The CDR3 has 16 residues. The CDR3 loop reads CASSVVGTSGHVTQYF. The CDR3 DNA sequence: TGTGCCAGCAGCGTAGTCGGCACTAGCGGTCATGTGACCCAGTACTTC.

The chain employs TRBV6-1 and TRBJ2-2, with a tentative D call TRBD1 (5 bases). There are 13 residues in the CDR3. V shed 6 bases and J shed 7 bases, with 12 bases lying between them. Germline loops: CDR1 MNHNS, CDR2 SASEGT. As DNA, the CDR3 is TGTGCCAGCAGGGATCAGGGTTACGGGGAGCTGTTTTTT. It specifies CASRDQGYGELFF.

In the case of this clone: Other DNA sequences in the sample encode the same CDR3. The V gene is TRBV6-5, the J gene TRBJ2-5; perhaps TRBD2 as D (5 bases). Germline values: CDR1 MNHEY, CDR2 SVGAGI. Trimming shortened V by 0 bases and J by 5 bases, and 10 bases separated the two germline ends. The CDR3 spans 14 residues. The CDR3 sequence: CASSYSMGVETQYF. The CDR3 DNA sequence: TGTGCCAGCAGTTACTCGATGGGAGTGGAGACCCAGTACTTC.

This clone was picked up one time. The chain links TRBV2 to TRBJ2-7; tentative D call: TRBD2 (5 bases). V lost 2 bases and J 2 bases, leaving 10 bases between the germline ends. The CDR3 length is 14 residues. The germline CDR1 and CDR2 sequences are SNHLY and FYNNEI. CDR3 protein: CASSEQRIPYEQYF. CDR3 bases: TGTGCCAGCAGTGAACAGCGGATCCCCTACGAGCAGTACTTC.

J is TRBJ1-6 and V is TRBV28, with D tentatively TRBD1 (5 bases). The CDR3 runs 16 residues. The V gene's germline CDR1 is MDHEN and CDR2 SYDVKM. Trimming cost V 2 bases and J 7 bases, with 15 bases left between them. CDR3 loop: CASSLMGLDLNSPLHF. CDR3 bases: TGTGCCAGCAGTTTAATGGGGCTGGACCTCAATTCACCCCTCCACTTT.

In DNA, the CDR3 is TGCGCCAGCCGTAAAAGGCACGGGACAGGACTTATGAACACTGAAGCTTTCTTT. Its translation: CASRKRHGTGLMNTEAFF. J is TRBJ1-1 and V is TRBV10-1, with 8 bases matching TRBD1. Germline loops: CDR1 WNHNN, CDR2 SYGVQD (reference sequence). J gave up 0 bases and V 8 bases, and 17 bases lay outside the gene matches. This CDR3 is built from 18 residues.

The V and J genes are TRBV6-5 and TRBJ1-3; unclear D gene. The CDR3 runs to 13 residues. V lost 8 bases and J 0 bases, leaving 8 bases between the germline ends. The V gene's germline CDR1 is MNHEY and CDR2 SVGAGI. The CDR3 DNA reads as TGTGCCAGCTCACCGTTCTCTGGAAACACCATATATTTT. The encoded protein is CASSPFSGNTIYF.

This chain connects TRBV7-8 to TRBJ2-3, with D perhaps TRBD2 (6 bases). The germline V gene encodes CDR1 SGHVS and CDR2 FQNEAQ. This CDR3 region has 15 residues. The V end lost 0 bases, the J end lost 2 bases, and 9 bases lay between the germline ends. The CDR3 DNA follows: TGTGCCAGCAGCTTAGCCGCGGGGATCACAGATACGCAGTATTTT. It translates to CASSLAAGITDTQYF.

The CDR3: CAWSTGQGAQETQYF. The CDR3 region has the DNA TGTGCCTGGAGTACCGGACAGGGTGCCCAAGAGACCCAGTACTTC. The V and J genes are TRBV30 and TRBJ2-5; 8 positions match TRBD1. V was clipped by 2 bases and J by 1 base; unmatched bases: 6. The CDR3 is made up of 15 amino acids. CDR1 is GTSNPN and CDR2 is SVGIG in the germline V gene (reference sequence).

The CDR3 sequence is CASSPKVPGPSLSTDTQYF. The CDR3 DNA reads TGCGCCAGCAGCCCCAAGGTTCCAGGGCCCTCCCTTAGCACAGATACGCAGTATTTT. The chain employs TRBV4-1 and TRBJ2-3; a weak D match, TRBD1 (5 bases). V lost 4 bases and J lost 0, with 23 bases in between. CDR1 MGHRA and CDR2 YSYEKL come from the germline V gene. The CDR3 has 19 residues.

This clone has a single count. The chain couples TRBV27 to TRBJ2-3; the match to TRBD2 covers 7 bases. Trimming removed 3 bases from V and 5 bases from J; junction bases left unmatched: 11. The CDR3 has 16 residues. The germline CDR1 and CDR2 sequences are MNHEY and SMNVEV (reference sequence). The CDR3 nucleotides read TGTGCCAGCAGTTTGGCGGGACTACCGCCGGAAGATACGCAGTATTTT. This encodes CASSLAGLPPEDTQYF.

The DNA for the CDR3 is TGTGCTGCGGCCGACGGGAACACCGGGGAGCTGTTTTTT. Encoded protein: CAAADGNTGELFF. V gene TRBV19 combines with J gene TRBJ2-2; D unresolved. Germline V lookup: CDR1 LNHDA, CDR2 SQIVND (reference sequence). This CDR3 comprises 13 residues.

The rearrangement uses TRBV30 and TRBJ2-2, with TRBD1 identical over 7 bases. Germline CDR1 is GTSNPN and CDR2 is SVGIG (reference sequence). The V and J ends lost 3 bases and 6 bases, in that order; junction bases with no gene match: 7. CDR3 size: 14 residues. The CDR3 protein is CAWRRDRVAGELFF. The DNA of the CDR3 is TGTGCCTGGAGGAGAGACAGGGTGGCCGGGGAGCTGTTTTTT. Together with reference TRBV30 and TRBJ2-2, the CDR3 gives the full variable domain: SQTIHQWPATLVQPVGSPLSLECTVEGTSNPNLYWYRQAAGRGLQLLFYSVGIGQISSEVPQNLSASRPQDRQFILSSKKLLLSDSGFYLCAWRRDRVAGELFFGEGSRLTVL.

This clone was seen just once. V gene TRBV28 combines with J gene TRBJ1-1, with D hard to call. The CDR3 is 13 residues long. The V gene lost 7 bases and the J gene lost 1 base, with 10 bases spanning the gap. The germline V gene encodes CDR1 MDHEN and CDR2 SYDVKM. The CDR3 bases are TGTGCCAGCATGGGTCCAGGGAACACTGAAGCTTTCTTT. Protein sequence: CASMGPGNTEAFF. The full variable domain, its missing parts supplied by reference TRBV28 and TRBJ1-1, is DVKVTQSSRYLVKRTGEKVFLECVQDMDHENMFWYRQDPGLGLRLIYFSYDVKMKEKGDIPEGYSVSREKKERFSLILESASTNQTSMYLCASMGPGNTEAFFGQGTRLTVV.